This record covers a single T cell receptor beta chain. These data are taken from a study of T cell changes during pregnancy in multiple sclerosis. Sequenced by immunoSEQ multiplex PCR; TCRdb stores in-frame clones only, minus some. The table has fewer than 140,000 clones, under 95% seen once; the top ten hold 1.6%. CDR1 and CDR2 from the germline V gene are SGHRS and YFSETQ. The CDR3 is 15 amino acids. V shed 0 bases and J 8 bases; nucleotides not matched to a gene: 10. Material: peripheral blood, obtained before pregnancy. The V gene is TRBV5-1, the J gene TRBJ1-2; 7 positions match TRBD1. The TCR comes from a female donor with multiple sclerosis, enrolled in a pregnancy study. This CDR3 reads CASSLGRTGLGGYTF. The DNA of the CDR3 is TGCGCCAGCAGCTTGGGTAGGACAGGCCTAGGGGGCTACACCTTC.